One and the same sample provided the 10 T cell receptor beta chains below, sequenced in a study of cytomegalovirus exposure and HLA in healthy donors. Primers included in the PCR were 60 Vbeta and 13 Jbeta primers. Generated by immunoSEQ multiplex PCR, the TCRdb table keeps only in-frame clones and is missing some. The sample lists 150,000 or so clones; over 60% were seen once. What was sequenced was PBMCs. The receptor source for this set is a woman in her thirties in good health and CMV-seronegative.

This clone was observed a handful of times. This CDR3 is CASRPTTPCEQYF. The CDR3 DNA sequence: TGTGCCAGCAGACCTACTACACCTTGCGAGCAGTACTTC. The chain carries TRBV7-4 and TRBJ2-7; no definite D call. The germline V gene has CDR1 SGHVT and CDR2 SQSDAQ. The CDR3 totals 13 residues. Trimming removed 6 bases from V and 6 bases from J, with 15 bases in between.

A few counts support this clone. The chain is built from TRBV9 and TRBJ2-5, with TRBD1 matching 7 bases. After removal of 3 bases from V and 5 bases from J, the junction contained 7 bases not matched to a gene. Germline assignment: CDR1 SGDLS and CDR2 YYNGEE. CDR3 length equals 14 residues. In DNA, the CDR3 is TGTGCCAGCAGCGGCCGACAGGGTGGGGAGACCCAGTACTTC. As protein: CASSGRQGGETQYF.

This sequence joins TRBV5-4 and TRBJ2-1, with TRBD2 matching over 14 bases. The ends lost 4 bases at V and 7 bases at J; junction bases unmatched: 7. Germline lookup yields CDR1 SGHNT and CDR2 YYREEE (reference sequence). This CDR3 contains 16 residues. CDR3 residues: CASSPAGTSGRNEQFF. DNA for the CDR3: TGTGCCAGCAGCCCGGCTGGGACTAGCGGGAGAAATGAGCAGTTCTTC. The full variable domain, completed using reference TRBV5-4 and TRBJ2-1, is ETGVTQSPTHLIKTRGQQVTLRCSSQSGHNTVSWYQQALGQGPQFIFQYYREEENGRGNFPPRFSGLQFPNYSSELNVNALELDDSALYLCASSPAGTSGRNEQFFGPGTRLTVL.

The sample holds many counts of this clone. The chain uses TRBV9 and TRBJ2-2, with 9 bases matching TRBD2. There are 16 residues in the CDR3. Germline trimming cut 6 bases from V and 6 bases from J; bases unmatched to any gene: 12. Germline-derived CDR1 and CDR2 are SGDLS and YYNGEE. The CDR3 bases are TGTGCCAGCACCAAGGGGGTAGGACTAGCGTCCGGGGAGCTGTTTTTT. Translation: CASTKGVGLASGELFF.

This clone was seen just once. The rearrangement links TRBV14 to TRBJ1-3; D ambiguous. In germline, CDR1 is SGHDN, CDR2 FVKESK. This CDR3 region has 11 residues. V was trimmed by 5 bases and J by 11 bases, leaving 10 bases between them. Here the CDR3 DNA reads TGTGCCAGCAGCATCTCCGGTTCCATATATTTT. Its protein is CASSISGSIYF.

The V gene is TRBV28, the J gene TRBJ2-7; 8 nucleotides line up with TRBD2. From germline, CDR1 is MDHEN and CDR2 SYDVKM. V gave up 7 bases and J gave up 2 bases; unmatched junction bases: 4. CDR3 size: 13 residues. The CDR3 loop reads CASTREGTYEQYF. CDR3 DNA sequence: TGTGCCAGCACCCGGGAGGGTACCTACGAGCAGTACTTC.

The chain carries TRBV27 and TRBJ2-1; 8 bases agree with TRBD1. The germline gives CDR1 MNHEY, CDR2 SMNVEV (reference sequence). The CDR3 has 16 amino acids. J was trimmed by 7 bases and V by 6 bases; bases with no gene match: 14. The CDR3 region has the DNA TGTGCCAGCAGGATCGAGACAGGGGTTGGGGGGAATGAGCAGTTCTTC. Translating gives CASRIETGVGGNEQFF.

This clone was observed a few times. The chain has TRBV4-2 and TRBJ2-3; D call uncertain. The V gene lost 0 bases and the J gene lost 2 bases, with 6 bases spanning the gap. CDR1 and CDR2 from the germline V gene are LGHNA and YNFKEQ. The CDR3 sequence is 14 residues long. CDR3 amino acids: CASSQESFTDTQYF. CDR3 coding DNA: TGTGCCAGCAGCCAAGAATCCTTCACAGATACGCAGTATTTT.

The rearrangement uses TRBV4-1 and TRBJ1-2; D gene uncertain. The V end lost 0 bases, the J end lost 0 bases, and 8 bases lay between the germline ends. In germline, CDR1 is MGHRA, CDR2 YSYEKL. The CDR3 extends over 15 amino acids. The CDR3 nucleotides are TGCGCCAGCAGCCAAGATCCGGTTACTAACTATGGCTACACCTTC. Encoded protein: CASSQDPVTNYGYTF.

The sample holds one count of this clone. This chain joins TRBV5-1 and TRBJ2-3, with 8 bases matching TRBD2. The germline CDR1 and CDR2 sequences are SGHRS and YFSETQ. Trimming removed 6 bases from V and 6 bases from J; junction bases left unmatched: 15. There are 16 residues in the CDR3. CDR3: CASTREVSGAADTQYF. Here the CDR3 DNA reads TGCGCCAGCACCCGGGAGGTTAGCGGGGCAGCCGATACGCAGTATTTT.